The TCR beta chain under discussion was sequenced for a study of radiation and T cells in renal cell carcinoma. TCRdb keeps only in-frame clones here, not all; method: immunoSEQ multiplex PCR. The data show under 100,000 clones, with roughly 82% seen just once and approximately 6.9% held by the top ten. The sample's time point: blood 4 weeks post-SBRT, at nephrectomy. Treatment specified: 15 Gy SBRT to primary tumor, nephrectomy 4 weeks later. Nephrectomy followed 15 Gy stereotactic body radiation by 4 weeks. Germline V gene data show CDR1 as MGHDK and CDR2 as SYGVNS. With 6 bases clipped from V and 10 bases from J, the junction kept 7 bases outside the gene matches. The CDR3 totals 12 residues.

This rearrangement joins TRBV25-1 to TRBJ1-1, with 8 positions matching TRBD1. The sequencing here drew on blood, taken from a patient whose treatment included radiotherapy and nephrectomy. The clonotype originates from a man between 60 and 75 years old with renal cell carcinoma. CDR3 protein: CASSPRQGRAFF. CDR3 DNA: TGTGCCAGCAGCCCAAGACAGGGGAGAGCTTTCTTT.